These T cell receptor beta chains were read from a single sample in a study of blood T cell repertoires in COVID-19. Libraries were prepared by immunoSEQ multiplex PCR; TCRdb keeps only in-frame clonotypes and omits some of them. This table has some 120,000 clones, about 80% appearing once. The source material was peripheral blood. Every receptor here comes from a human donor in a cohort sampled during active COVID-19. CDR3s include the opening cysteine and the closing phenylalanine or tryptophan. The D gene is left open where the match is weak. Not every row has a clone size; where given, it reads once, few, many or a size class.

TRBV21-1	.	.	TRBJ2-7	TGTGCCAGCAGCAAAGAGAGGTTACGACAGGTATTTAGCGGGAGGTTCTCCTACGAGCAGTACTTC	CASSKERLRQVFSGRFSYEQYF
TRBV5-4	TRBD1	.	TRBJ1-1	TGTGCCAGCAGCTCCAATACGGACAGGAATACACTGAAAGCTTTCTTT	CASSSNTDRNTLKAFF
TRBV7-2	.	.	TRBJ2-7	TGTGCCAGCAGCTCCGTGGACAGTTCCTACGAGCAGTACTTC	CASSSVDSSYEQYF
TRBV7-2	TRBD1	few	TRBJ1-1	TGTGCCAGCAGCCCAAACGGACAGGGAACTGAAGCTTTCTTT	CASSPNGQGTEAFF
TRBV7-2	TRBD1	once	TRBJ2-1	TGTGCCAGCAGCACGCACGGGACAGGGTCCTACAATGAGCAGTTCTTC	CASSTHGTGSYNEQFF
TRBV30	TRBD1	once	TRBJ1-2	TGTGCCTGGAGTGTGGGACAGGGAGCTAACTATGGCTACACCTTC	CAWSVGQGANYGYTF
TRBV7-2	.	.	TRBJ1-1	TGTGCCAGCAGCCCACATTCCTCGTCCGCCCGGACACGGCTTGAAGCTTTCTTT	CASSPHSSSARTRLEAFF
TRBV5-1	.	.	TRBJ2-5	TGCGCCAGCAGCTCGCAGGGTCTAAGAGAGACCCAGTACTTC	CASSSQGLRETQYF
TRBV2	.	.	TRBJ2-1	TGTGCCAGCAAAGCGGGTCCCTCCTACAATGAGCAGTTCTTC	CASKAGPSYNEQFF
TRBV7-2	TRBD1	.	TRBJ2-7	TGTGCCAGCAGCTACGGGACAGGGAGGAACGAGCAGTACTTC	CASSYGTGRNEQYF
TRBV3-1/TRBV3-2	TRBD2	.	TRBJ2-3	TGTGCCAGCAGCCCCCGGGGACTAGCAACAGATACGCAGTATTTT	CASSPRGLATDTQYF